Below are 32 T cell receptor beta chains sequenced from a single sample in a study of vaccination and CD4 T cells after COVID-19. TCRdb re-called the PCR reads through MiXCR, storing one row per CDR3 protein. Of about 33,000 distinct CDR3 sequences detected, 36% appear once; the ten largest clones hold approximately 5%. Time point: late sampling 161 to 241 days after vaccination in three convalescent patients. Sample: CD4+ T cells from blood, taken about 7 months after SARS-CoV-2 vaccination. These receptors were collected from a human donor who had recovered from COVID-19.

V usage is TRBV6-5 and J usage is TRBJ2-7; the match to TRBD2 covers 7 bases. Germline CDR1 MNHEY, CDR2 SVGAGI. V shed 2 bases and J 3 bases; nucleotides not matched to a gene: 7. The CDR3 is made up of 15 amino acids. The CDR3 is CASSYGGGGSYEQYF. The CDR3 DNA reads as TGTGCCAGCAGTTACGGCGGCGGGGGAAGCTACGAGCAGTACTTC.

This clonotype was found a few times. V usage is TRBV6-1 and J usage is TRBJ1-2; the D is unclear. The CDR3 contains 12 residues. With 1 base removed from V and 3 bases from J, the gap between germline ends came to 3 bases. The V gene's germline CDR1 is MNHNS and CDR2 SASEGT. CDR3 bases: TGTGCCAGCAGTGAAGGGGACTATGGCTACACCTTC. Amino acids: CASSEGDYGYTF.

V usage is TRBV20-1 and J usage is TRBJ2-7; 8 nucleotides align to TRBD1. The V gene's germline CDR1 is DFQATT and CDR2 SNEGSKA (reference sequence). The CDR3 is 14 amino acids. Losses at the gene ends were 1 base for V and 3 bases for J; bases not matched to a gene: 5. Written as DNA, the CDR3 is TGCAGTGCTAGAGTTGGGACAGGTGACTACGAGCAGTACTTC. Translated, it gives CSARVGTGDYEQYF.

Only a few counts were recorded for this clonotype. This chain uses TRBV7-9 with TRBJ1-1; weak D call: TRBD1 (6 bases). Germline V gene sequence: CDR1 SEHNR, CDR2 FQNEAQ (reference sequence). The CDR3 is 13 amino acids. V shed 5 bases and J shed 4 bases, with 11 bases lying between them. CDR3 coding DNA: TGTGCCAGCAGCCTCGACAGGCCCACTGAAGCTTTCTTT. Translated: CASSLDRPTEAFF.

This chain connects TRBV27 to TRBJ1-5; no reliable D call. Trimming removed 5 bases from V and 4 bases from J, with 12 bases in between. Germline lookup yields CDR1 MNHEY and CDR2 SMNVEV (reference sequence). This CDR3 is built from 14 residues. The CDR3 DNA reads TGTGCCAGCAGTAGGCCCGGACTGAATCAGCCCCAGCATTTT. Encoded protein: CASSRPGLNQPQHF.

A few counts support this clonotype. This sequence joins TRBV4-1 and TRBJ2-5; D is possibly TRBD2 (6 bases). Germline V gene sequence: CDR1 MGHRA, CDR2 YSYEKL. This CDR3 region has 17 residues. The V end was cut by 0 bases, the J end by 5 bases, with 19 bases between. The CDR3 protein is CASSQDLLRREGETQYF. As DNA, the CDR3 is TGCGCCAGCAGCCAAGATCTCCTGCGGCGGGAAGGTGAGACCCAGTACTTC.

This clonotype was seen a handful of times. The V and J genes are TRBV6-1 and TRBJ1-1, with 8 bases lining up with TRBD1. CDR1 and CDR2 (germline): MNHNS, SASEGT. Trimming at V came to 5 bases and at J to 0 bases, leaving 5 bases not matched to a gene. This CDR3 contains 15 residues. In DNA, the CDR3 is TGTGCCAGCAGTCGGCAGGGGGCTGTGAACACTGAAGCTTTCTTT. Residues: CASSRQGAVNTEAFF.

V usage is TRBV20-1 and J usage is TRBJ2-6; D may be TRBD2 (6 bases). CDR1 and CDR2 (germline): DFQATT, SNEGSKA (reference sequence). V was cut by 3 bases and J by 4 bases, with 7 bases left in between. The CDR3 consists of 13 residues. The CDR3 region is CSARAGGANVLTF. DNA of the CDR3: TGCAGTGCTAGGGCGGGGGGGGCCAACGTCCTGACTTTC.

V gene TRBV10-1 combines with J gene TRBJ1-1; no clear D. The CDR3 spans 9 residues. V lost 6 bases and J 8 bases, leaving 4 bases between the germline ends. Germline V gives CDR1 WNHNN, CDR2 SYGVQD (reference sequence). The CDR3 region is CASSPEAFF. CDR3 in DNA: TGCGCCAGCAGCCCCGAAGCTTTCTTT.

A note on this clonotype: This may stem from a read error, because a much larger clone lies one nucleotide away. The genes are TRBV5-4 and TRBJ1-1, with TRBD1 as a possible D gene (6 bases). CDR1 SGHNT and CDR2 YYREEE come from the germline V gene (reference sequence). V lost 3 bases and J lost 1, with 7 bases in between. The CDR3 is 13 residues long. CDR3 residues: CASSSGQNTEAFF. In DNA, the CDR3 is TGTGCCAGCAGCTCGGGACAGAACACTGAAGCTTTCTTT.

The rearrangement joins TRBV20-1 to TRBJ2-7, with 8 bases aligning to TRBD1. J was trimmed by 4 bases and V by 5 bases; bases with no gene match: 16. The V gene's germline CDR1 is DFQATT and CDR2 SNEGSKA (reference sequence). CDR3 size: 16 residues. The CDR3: CSARGDMTGESYEQYF. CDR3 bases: TGCAGTGCTCGCGGTGACATGACAGGGGAATCGTACGAGCAGTACTTC.

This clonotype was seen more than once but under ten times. The CDR3, as DNA: TGCAGCGTTGGAGTTGAGGGGTCAATCGAGCAGTACTTC. Amino acid sequence: CSVGVEGSIEQYF. The chain carries TRBV29-1 and TRBJ2-7; D is possibly TRBD1 or TRBD2 (5 bases each). Trimming stripped 4 bases from V and 6 bases from J, with 16 bases between. Germline CDR1 SQVTM, CDR2 ANQGSEA. This CDR3 has 13 amino acids.

CDR3 sequence reads: CASRIIEGTYNEQFF. In DNA form, the CDR3 reads TGTGCCAGCAGGATTATTGAGGGAACTTACAATGAGCAGTTCTTC. This sequence joins TRBV28 and TRBJ2-1, with a tentative D call TRBD2 (5 bases). V dropped 6 bases and J dropped 4 bases, with 16 bases sitting between them. Germline lookup yields CDR1 MDHEN and CDR2 SYDVKM. The CDR3 totals 15 residues.

CDR3 amino acids: CASSPTPRGINNYGYTF. DNA of the CDR3: TGTGCCAGCAGTCCTACCCCTCGGGGTATAAATAACTATGGCTACACCTTC. The V gene is TRBV6-1, the J gene TRBJ1-2; D is unclear. Trimming stripped 5 bases from V and 1 base from J, with 20 bases between. CDR1 and CDR2 from the germline V gene are MNHNS and SASEGT. The CDR3 covers 17 residues.

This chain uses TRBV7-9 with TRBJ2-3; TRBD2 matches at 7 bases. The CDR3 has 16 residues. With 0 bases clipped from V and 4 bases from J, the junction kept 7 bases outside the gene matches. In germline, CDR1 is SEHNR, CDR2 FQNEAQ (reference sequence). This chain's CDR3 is CASSLAWREKADTQYF. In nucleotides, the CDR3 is TGTGCCAGCAGCTTAGCATGGCGGGAGAAAGCAGATACGCAGTATTTT. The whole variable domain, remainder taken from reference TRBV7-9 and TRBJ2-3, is DTGVSQNPRHKITKRGQNVTFRCDPISEHNRLYWYRQTLGQGPEFLTYFQNEAQLEKSRLLSDRFSAERPKGSFSTLEIQRTEQGDSAMYLCASSLAWREKADTQYFGPGTRLTVL.

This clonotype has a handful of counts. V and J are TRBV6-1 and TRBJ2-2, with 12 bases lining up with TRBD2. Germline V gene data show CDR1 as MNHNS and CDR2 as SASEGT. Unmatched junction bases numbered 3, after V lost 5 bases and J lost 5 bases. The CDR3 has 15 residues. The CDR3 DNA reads TGTGCCAGCAGTCCGGGGACTAGCGGGACCGGGGAGCTGTTTTTT. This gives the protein CASSPGTSGTGELFF.

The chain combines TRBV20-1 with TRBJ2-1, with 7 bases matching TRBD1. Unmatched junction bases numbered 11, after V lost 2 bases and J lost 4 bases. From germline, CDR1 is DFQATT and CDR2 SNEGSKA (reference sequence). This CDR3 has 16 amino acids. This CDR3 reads CSARTRTGEHYNEQFF. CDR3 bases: TGCAGTGCTAGAACTCGGACAGGAGAACATTACAATGAGCAGTTCTTC.

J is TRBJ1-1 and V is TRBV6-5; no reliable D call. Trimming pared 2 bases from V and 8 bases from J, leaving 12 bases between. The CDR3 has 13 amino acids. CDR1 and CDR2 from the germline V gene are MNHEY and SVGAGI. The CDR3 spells CASSYEVGSEAFF. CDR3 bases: TGTGCCAGCAGTTACGAGGTGGGGTCGGAAGCTTTCTTT.

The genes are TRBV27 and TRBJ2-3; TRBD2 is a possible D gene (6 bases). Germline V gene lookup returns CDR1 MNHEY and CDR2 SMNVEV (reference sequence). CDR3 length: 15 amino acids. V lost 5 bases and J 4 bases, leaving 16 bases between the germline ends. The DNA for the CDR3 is TGTGCCAGCAGTCCCCCCGCCGGGAGCGCAGATACGCAGTATTTT. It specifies CASSPPAGSADTQYF.

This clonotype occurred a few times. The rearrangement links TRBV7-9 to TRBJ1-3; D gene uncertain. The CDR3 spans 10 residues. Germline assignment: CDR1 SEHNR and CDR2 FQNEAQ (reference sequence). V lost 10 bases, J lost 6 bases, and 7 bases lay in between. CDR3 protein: CATLENTIYF. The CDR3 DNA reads TGTGCCACCCTAGAAAACACCATATATTTT. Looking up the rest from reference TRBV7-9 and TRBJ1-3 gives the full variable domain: DTGVSQNPRHKITKRGQNVTFRCDPISEHNRLYWYRQTLGQGPEFLTYFQNEAQLEKSRLLSDRFSAERPKGSFSTLEIQRTEQGDSAMYLCATLENTIYFGEGSWLTVV.

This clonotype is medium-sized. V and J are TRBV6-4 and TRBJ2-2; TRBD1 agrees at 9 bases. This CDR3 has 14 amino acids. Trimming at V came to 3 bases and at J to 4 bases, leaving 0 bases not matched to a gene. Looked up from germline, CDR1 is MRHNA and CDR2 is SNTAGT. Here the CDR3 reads CASSEGQGTGELFF. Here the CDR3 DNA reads TGTGCCAGCAGTGAGGGACAGGGCACCGGGGAGCTGTTTTTT.

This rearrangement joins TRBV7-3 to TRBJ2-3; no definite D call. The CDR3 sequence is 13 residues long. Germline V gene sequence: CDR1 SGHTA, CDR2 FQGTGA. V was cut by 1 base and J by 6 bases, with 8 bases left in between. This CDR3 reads CASSLNGMDTQYF. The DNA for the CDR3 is TGTGCCAGCAGCTTAAATGGCATGGATACGCAGTATTTT.

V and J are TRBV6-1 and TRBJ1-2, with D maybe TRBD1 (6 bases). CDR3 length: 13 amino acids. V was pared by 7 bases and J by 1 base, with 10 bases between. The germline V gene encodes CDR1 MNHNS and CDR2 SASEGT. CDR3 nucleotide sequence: TGTGCCAGCACGAGGGGGGGTAACTATGGCTACACCTTC. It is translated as CASTRGGNYGYTF.

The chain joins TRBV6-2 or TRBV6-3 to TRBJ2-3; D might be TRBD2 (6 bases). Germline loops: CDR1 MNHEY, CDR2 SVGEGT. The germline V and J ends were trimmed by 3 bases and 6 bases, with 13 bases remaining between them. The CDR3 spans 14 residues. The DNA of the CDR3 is TGTGCCAGCAGTTATATTAGCACTAGCGATACGCAGTATTTT. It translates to CASSYISTSDTQYF.

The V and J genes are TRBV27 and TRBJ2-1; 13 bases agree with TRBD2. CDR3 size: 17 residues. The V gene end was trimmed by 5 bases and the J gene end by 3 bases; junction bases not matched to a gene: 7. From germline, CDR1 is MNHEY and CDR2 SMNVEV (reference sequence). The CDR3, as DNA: TGTGCCAGCAGTGTTCCGGGACTAGCGGGACTCTACAATGAGCAGTTCTTC. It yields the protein CASSVPGLAGLYNEQFF.

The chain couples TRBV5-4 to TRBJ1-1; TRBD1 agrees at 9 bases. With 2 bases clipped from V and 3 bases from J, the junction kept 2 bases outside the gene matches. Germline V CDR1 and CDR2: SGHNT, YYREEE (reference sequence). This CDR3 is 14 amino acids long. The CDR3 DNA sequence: TGTGCCAGCAGCTTCCGGGACAGGGACACTGAAGCTTTCTTT. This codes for CASSFRDRDTEAFF. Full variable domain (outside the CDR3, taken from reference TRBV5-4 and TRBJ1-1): ETGVTQSPTHLIKTRGQQVTLRCSSQSGHNTVSWYQQALGQGPQFIFQYYREEENGRGNFPPRFSGLQFPNYSSELNVNALELDDSALYLCASSFRDRDTEAFFGQGTRLTVV.

CDR3 residues: CAISWDNYNEQFF. The CDR3 DNA reads as TGTGCCATCAGCTGGGACAACTACAATGAGCAGTTCTTC. The rearrangement links TRBV10-3 to TRBJ2-1; D possibly corresponds to TRBD1 (6 bases). V gave up 6 bases and J gave up 3 bases, with 9 bases separating them. From germline, CDR1 is ENHRY and CDR2 SYGVKD. CDR3 length: 13 residues.

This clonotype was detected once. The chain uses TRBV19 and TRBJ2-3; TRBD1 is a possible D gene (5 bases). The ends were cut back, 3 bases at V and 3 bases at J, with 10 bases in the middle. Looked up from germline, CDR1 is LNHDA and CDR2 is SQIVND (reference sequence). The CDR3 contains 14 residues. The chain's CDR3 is CASSIRVGTDTQYF. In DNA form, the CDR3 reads TGTGCCAGTAGTATCAGGGTGGGGACAGATACGCAGTATTTT.

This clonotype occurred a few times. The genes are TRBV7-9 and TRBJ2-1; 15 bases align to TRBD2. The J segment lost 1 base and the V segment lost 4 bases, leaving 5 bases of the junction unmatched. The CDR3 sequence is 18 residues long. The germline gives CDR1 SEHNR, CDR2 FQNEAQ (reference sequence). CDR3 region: CASSSQGLAGGSYNEQFF. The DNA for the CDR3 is TGTGCCAGCAGCTCCCAGGGACTAGCGGGAGGTTCCTACAATGAGCAGTTCTTC. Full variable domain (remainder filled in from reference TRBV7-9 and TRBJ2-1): DTGVSQNPRHKITKRGQNVTFRCDPISEHNRLYWYRQTLGQGPEFLTYFQNEAQLEKSRLLSDRFSAERPKGSFSTLEIQRTEQGDSAMYLCASSSQGLAGGSYNEQFFGPGTRLTVL.

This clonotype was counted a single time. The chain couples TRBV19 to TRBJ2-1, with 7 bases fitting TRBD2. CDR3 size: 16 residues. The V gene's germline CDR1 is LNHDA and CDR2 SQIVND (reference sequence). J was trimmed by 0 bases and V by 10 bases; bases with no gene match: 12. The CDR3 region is CATRLASGSSYNEQFF. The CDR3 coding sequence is TGTGCCACGCGGTTGGCTAGCGGCAGCTCCTACAATGAGCAGTTCTTC.

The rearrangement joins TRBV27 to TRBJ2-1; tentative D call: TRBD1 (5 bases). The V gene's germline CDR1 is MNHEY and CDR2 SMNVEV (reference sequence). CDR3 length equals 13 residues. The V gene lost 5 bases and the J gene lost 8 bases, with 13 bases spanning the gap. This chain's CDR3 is CASSPTLRDEQFF. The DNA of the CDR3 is TGTGCCAGCAGTCCGACCCTCAGGGATGAGCAGTTCTTC.

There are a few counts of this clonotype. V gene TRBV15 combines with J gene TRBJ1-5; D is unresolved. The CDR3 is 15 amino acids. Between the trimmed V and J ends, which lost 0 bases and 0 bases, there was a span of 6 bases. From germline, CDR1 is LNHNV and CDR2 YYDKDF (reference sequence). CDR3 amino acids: CATSRDRGSNQPQHF. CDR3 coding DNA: TGTGCCACCAGCAGAGATCGCGGTAGCAATCAGCCCCAGCATTTT.